The clone carrying this T cell receptor (beta chain) has just a few counts. The record originates from a study of tumor and adjacent non-tumor tissue in lung cancer. The CDR3 is made up of 17 amino acids. Germline loops: CDR1 SGHVS, CDR2 FQNEAQ. V was shortened by 0 bases and J by 8 bases, with 19 bases between the two germline ends. RNA was extracted from bulk tissue without any cell sorting. Donors were chemotherapy-naive, newly diagnosed lung cancer surgical patients in China, August–late 2014. Three rounds of nested PCR, following a modified ARM-PCR protocol, produced the TCRbeta library. MiXCR, applied by TCRdb to the multiplex PCR reads, yields one record per CDR3 protein. The sample gives around 70,000 distinct CDR3 sequences, 60% of which show up once; 20% is in the top ten.

Sequenced sample: lung tumor tissue. The chain links TRBV7-8 to TRBJ1-4, with no clear D. This sequence originates from a man aged 50 to 60 with non-small cell lung cancer. The CDR3 reads CASSLAPGTRAGEKLFF. The CDR3 coding sequence is TGTGCCAGCAGCTTAGCGCCTGGCACGAGGGCTGGGGAAAAACTGTTTTTT.